This T cell receptor (beta chain) was sequenced for a study of T cells in Graves' hyperthyroidism and ophthalmopathy. Thyroid ultrasound and orbital computed tomography, with clinical symptoms and serum thyroxine and TRAb, informed diagnoses. This clonotype was picked up many times. The target antigen is unknown. Study-wide points: Most thyroid clonotypes that were expanded above 0.001 also turned up in blood. The authors' 13 V-J model separated ophthalmopathy from stable hyperthyroidism.

The germline V gene has CDR1 MNHEY and CDR2 SVGEGT. This CDR3 is built from 14 residues. The V end was cut by 2 bases, the J end by 1 base, with 5 bases between. Authors of the study amplified TCR beta CDR3 regions from RNA transcripts. A first-round RT-PCR of the TCR CDR3 used the HTBI primer set. TCRdb itself ran the multiplex PCR reads through MiXCR, one entry per CDR3 protein. Seen here are approximately 530,000 distinct CDR3 sequences, approximately 15% observed once, and the top ten hold under 20%. Sequencing was carried out using blood. The TCR was taken from a woman in her late teens or twenties with Graves' hyperthyroidism. This chain joins TRBV6-2 or TRBV6-3 and TRBJ2-2; D is unresolved. This CDR3 is CASSYGVNTGELFF. The CDR3 coding sequence is TGTGCCAGCAGTTACGGAGTGAACACCGGGGAGCTGTTTTTT.